This T cell receptor (beta chain) came from a study of CXCR3-negative and CXCR3-positive naive CD8 T cells. General study points: Against CXCR3-negative naive cells, CXCR3-positive naive cells showed more hydrophobic TRB CDR3s.

The study made its TRB cDNA libraries by 5' RACE, adding UMI labels. TCRdb re-called the 5' RACE reads, yielding one record per CDR3 amino acid sequence without DNA. The repertoire table contains about 60,000 distinct CDR3 sequences. Germline-derived CDR1 and CDR2 are SGHRS and YFSETQ. There are 13 residues in the CDR3. About this clonotype itself: Its antigen is unknown.

Sequencing was done on a sample of naive CXCR3+ CD8+ T cells from blood. The subset: CD45RO-CCR7+CD27+CD95- naive CD8+ T cells expressing CXCR3 (TNR3+). The gene calls are TRBV5-1 and TRBJ1-1. The clonotype comes from a human donor in good health. Some clones in this sample may be carry-over from other donors' samples. CDR3 in amino acids: CASSLWGSTEAFF.